The 3 T cell receptor beta chains presented below share a single source sample, sequenced in a study of cytomegalovirus exposure and HLA in healthy donors. Primers: 60 Vbeta forward and 13 Jbeta reverse. The table came from immunoSEQ multiplex PCR; TCRdb's copy has only in-frame clones and leaves some out. This sample has about 170,000 clones, with about four fifths found just once. The sequencing sample was made of PBMCs. The receptor source for this set is a male donor in good health and CMV-seronegative.

The chain uses TRBV10-3 and TRBJ1-2, with a tentative D call TRBD1 (5 bases). This CDR3 is 14 amino acids long. V lost 10 bases, J lost 1 base, and 16 bases lay in between. The germline gives CDR1 ENHRY, CDR2 SYGVKD. The CDR3 bases are TGTGCCAGCCACCAAGGGGAAGTTAACTATGGCTACACCTTC. Residues: CASHQGEVNYGYTF.

This rearrangement joins TRBV9 to TRBJ1-4; D is ambiguous. This CDR3 comprises 15 residues. Trimming pared 2 bases from V and 0 bases from J, leaving 8 bases between. Germline loops: CDR1 SGDLS, CDR2 YYNGEE. CDR3 sequence: CASSVSPATNEKLFF. In DNA, the CDR3 is TGTGCCAGCAGCGTTTCCCCAGCAACTAATGAAAAACTGTTTTTT.

The J gene is TRBJ2-2, the V gene TRBV11-2; a weak D match, TRBD1 (6 bases). Trimming stripped 2 bases from V and 5 bases from J, with 12 bases between. This CDR3 has 15 residues. In germline, CDR1 is SGHAT, CDR2 FQNNGV. The CDR3 sequence is CASSLLQGWTGELFF. CDR3 in DNA: TGTGCCAGCAGCTTATTACAGGGATGGACCGGGGAGCTGTTTTTT. The full variable domain, with the rest looked up from reference TRBV11-2 and TRBJ2-2, is EAGVAQSPRYKIIEKRQSVAFWCNPISGHATLYWYQQILGQGPKLLIQFQNNGVVDDSQLPKDRFSAERLKGVDSTLKIQPAKLEDSAVYLCASSLLQGWTGELFFGEGSRLTVL.